This entry features one T cell receptor beta chain sequence. As yet, its antigen is unknown. The data belong to a study of graft-versus-host responses after intestinal transplantation. In the study overall: Once they had received anti-thymocyte globulin induction, all recipients took tacrolimus and steroids for around 3 years.

This CDR3 has 15 amino acids. Germline V CDR1 and CDR2: MNHNS, SASEGT. V shed 4 bases and J 7 bases; nucleotides not matched to a gene: 5. Clones were sequenced by immunoSEQ multiplex PCR, and TCRdb holds only the in-frame ones, with some missing. The data contain just over 85,000 clones, 80% to 95% of them singletons. Study-wide results and limits: Recipient marrow harbored GvH clones, some of which surfaced first in ileum or blood. An association linked early post-transplant HvG declines with peak circulating GvH clone levels.

The rearrangement uses TRBV6-1 and TRBJ1-6; 9 nucleotides line up with TRBD1. The specimen comprised unstimulated CD8+ T cells sorted from spleen or lymph node cells, sampled before transplant. The source of this sequence is a human donor who was the organ donor for an intestinal transplant. CDR3 residues: CASSVDRGSNSPLHF. As DNA, the CDR3 is TGTGCCAGCAGTGTTGACAGGGGGTCGAATTCACCCCTCCACTTT.